The source of this T cell receptor (beta chain) is a study of control samples from healthy donors and cancer patients. Produced via immunoSEQ multiplex PCR; TCRdb's table is partial and in-frame only. Of some 120,000 clones in the sample, 70% to 90% were seen once. Trimming left V 0 bases short and J 5 bases short, with 17 bases between. This CDR3 spans 16 amino acids. CDR1 is SGHDN, CDR2 FVKESK, per germline. This sequence was found in a man aged 50 to 59 in good health. The sample was blood. The chain is built from TRBV14 and TRBJ2-7; D possibly matches TRBD1 or TRBD2 (6 bases each). In DNA form, the CDR3 reads TGTGCCAGCAGCCAAGATTCCCGGCAGGGGAGGAACGAGCAGTACTTC. It translates to CASSQDSRQGRNEQYF.